The present entry profiles one TCR beta chain with its context. The CDR3 covers 14 residues. Germline values: CDR1 SGHRS, CDR2 YFSETQ. The ends lost 5 bases at V and 2 bases at J; junction bases unmatched: 3. The data derive from a study of blood T cell repertoires in COVID-19. Data came from immunoSEQ multiplex PCR; TCRdb stores just in-frame clones and leaves some out. The sample records about 220,000 clones, less than 85% being singletons. Sequencing used peripheral blood. The rearrangement joins TRBV5-1 to TRBJ2-1; 8 bases are shared with TRBD1. This TCR derives from an older woman with acute or convalescent COVID-19. CDR3 in amino acids: CASSSDRAYNEQFF. The DNA for the CDR3 is TGCGCCAGCAGTTCGGACAGGGCCTACAATGAGCAGTTCTTC.